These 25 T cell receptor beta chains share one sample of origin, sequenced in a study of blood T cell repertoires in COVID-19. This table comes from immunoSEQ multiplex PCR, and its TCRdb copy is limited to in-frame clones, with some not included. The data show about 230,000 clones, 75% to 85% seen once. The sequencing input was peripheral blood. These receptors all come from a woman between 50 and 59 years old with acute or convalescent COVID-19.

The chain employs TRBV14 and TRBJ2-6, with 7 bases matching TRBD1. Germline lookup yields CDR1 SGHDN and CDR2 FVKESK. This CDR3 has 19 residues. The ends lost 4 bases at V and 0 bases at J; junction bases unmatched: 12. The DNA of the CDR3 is TGTGCCAGCAGCCGGGGGCTGGGCAGGGGGTCCTCTGGGGCCAACGTCCTGACTTTC. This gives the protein CASSRGLGRGSSGANVLTF.

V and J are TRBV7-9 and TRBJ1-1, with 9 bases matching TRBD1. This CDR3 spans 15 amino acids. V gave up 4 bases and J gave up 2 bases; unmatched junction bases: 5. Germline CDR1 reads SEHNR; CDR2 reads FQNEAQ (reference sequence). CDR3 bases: TGTGCCAGCAGCTCTGGGACAGGGACAAACACTGAAGCTTTCTTT. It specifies CASSSGTGTNTEAFF.

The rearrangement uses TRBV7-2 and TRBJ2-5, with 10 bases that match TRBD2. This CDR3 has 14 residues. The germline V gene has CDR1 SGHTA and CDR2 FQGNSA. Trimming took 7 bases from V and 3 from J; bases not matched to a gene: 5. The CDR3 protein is CASNYLAGEETQYF. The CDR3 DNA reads TGTGCCAGCAACTACCTAGCGGGGGAAGAGACCCAGTACTTC.

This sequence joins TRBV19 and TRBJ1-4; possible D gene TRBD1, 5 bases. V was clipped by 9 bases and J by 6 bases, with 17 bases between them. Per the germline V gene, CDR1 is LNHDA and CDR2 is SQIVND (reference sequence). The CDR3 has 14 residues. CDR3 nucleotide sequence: TGTGCCAGCCGTCGGGGGGGAAATGATGAAAAACTGTTTTTT. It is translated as CASRRGGNDEKLFF.

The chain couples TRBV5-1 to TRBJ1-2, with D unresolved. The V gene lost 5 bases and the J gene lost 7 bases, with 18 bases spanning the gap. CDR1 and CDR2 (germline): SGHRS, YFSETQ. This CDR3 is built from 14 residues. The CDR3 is CASRSGVDQRGYTF. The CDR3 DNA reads TGCGCCAGCAGGTCCGGGGTGGACCAGCGTGGCTACACCTTC.

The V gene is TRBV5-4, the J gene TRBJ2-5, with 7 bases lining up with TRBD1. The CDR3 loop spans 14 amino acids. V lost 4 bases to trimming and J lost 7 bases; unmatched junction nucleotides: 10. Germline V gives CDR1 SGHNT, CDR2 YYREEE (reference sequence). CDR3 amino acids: CASSLTDRAGTQYF. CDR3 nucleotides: TGTGCCAGCAGCCTTACAGACAGGGCTGGGACCCAGTACTTC.

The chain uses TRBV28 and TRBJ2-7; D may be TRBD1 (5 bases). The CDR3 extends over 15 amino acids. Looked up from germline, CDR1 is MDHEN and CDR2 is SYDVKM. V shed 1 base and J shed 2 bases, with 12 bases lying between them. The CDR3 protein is CASSLSAGITYEQYF. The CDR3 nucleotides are TGTGCCAGCAGTTTATCCGCAGGGATAACCTACGAGCAGTACTTC.

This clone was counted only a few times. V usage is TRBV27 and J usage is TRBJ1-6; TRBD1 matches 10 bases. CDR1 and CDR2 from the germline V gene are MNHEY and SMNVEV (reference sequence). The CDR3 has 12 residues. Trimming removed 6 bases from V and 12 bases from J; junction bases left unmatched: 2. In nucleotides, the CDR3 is TGTGCCAGCAGCCGGACAGGGGGACCCCTCCACTTT. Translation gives CASSRTGGPLHF.

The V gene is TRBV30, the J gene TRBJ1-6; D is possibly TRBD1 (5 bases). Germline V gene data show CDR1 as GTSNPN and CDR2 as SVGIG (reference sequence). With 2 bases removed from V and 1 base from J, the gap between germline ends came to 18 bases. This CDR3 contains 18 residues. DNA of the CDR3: TGTGCCTGGAGTAGTCCAGGGTCGCGGGGGTCCTATAATTCACCCCTCCACTTT. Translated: CAWSSPGSRGSYNSPLHF.

CDR3 sequence reads: CASSLDLDTQYF. CDR3 coding DNA: TGTGCCAGCAGCTTAGACTTGGATACGCAGTATTTT. The rearrangement joins TRBV2 to TRBJ2-3; no firm D call. This CDR3 has 12 residues. Germline CDR1 and CDR2: SNHLY and FYNNEI. V shed 6 bases and J shed 6 bases, with 10 bases lying between them.

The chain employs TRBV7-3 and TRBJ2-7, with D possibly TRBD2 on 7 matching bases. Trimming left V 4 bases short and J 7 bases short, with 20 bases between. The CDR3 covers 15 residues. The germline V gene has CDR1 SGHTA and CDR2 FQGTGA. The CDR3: CASSYDGGPFGEQYF. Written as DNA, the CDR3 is TGTGCCAGCAGCTACGACGGGGGGCCCTTCGGTGAGCAGTACTTC.

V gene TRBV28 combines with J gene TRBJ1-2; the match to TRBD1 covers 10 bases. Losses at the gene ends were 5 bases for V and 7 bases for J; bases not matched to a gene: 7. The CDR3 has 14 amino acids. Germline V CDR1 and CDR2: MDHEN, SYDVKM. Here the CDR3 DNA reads TGTGCCAGCAGTCCGGACAGGGGGGTAATTGGCTACACCTTC. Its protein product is CASSPDRGVIGYTF.

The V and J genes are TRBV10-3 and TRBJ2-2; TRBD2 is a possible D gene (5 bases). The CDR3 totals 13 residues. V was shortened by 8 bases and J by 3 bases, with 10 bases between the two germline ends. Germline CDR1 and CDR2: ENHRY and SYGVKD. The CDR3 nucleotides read TGTGCCATCCAGCAGAGGGACACCGGGGAGCTGTTTTTT. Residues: CAIQQRDTGELFF.

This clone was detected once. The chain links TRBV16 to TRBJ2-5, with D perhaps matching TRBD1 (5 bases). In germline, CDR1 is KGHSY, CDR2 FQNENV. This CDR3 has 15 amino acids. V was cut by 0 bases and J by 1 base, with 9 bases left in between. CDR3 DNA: TGTGCCAGCAGCCAATCGTATCAGGGCCAAGAGACCCAGTACTTC. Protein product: CASSQSYQGQETQYF.

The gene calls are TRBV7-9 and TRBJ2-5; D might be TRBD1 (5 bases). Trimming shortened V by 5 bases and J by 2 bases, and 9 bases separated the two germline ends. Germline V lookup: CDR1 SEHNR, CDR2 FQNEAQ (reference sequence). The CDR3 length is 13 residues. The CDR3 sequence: CASSPPGQETQYF. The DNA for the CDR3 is TGTGCCAGCAGCCCTCCAGGGCAAGAGACCCAGTACTTC. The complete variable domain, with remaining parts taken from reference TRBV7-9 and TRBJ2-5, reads DTGVSQNPRHKITKRGQNVTFRCDPISEHNRLYWYRQTLGQGPEFLTYFQNEAQLEKSRLLSDRFSAERPKGSFSTLEIQRTEQGDSAMYLCASSPPGQETQYFGPGTRLLVL.

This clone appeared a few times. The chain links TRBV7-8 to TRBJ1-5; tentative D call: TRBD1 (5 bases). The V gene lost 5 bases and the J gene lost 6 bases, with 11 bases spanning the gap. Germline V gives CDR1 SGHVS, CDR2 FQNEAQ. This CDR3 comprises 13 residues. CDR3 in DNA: TGTGCCAGCAGCGCCCAGGGTTCTCAGCCCCAGCATTTT. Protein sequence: CASSAQGSQPQHF.

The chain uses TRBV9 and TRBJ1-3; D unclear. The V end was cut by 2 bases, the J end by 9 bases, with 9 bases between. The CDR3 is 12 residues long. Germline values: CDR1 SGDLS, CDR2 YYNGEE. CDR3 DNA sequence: TGTGCCAGCAGCGTGTGGGAGGGCACCATATATTTT. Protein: CASSVWEGTIYF.

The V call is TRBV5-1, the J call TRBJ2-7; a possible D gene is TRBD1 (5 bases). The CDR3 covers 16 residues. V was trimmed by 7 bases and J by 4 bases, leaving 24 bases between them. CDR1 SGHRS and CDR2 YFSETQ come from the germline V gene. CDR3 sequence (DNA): TGCGCCAGCCCTAGGTGGGGCCGGCAGCCTGAATACGAGCAGTACTTC. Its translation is CASPRWGRQPEYEQYF.

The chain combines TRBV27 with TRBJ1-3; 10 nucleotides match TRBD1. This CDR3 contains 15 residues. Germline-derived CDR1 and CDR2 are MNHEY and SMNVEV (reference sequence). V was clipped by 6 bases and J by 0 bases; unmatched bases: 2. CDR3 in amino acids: CASRGQGSSGNTIYF. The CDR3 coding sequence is TGTGCCAGCAGGGGACAGGGGTCCTCTGGAAACACCATATATTTT.

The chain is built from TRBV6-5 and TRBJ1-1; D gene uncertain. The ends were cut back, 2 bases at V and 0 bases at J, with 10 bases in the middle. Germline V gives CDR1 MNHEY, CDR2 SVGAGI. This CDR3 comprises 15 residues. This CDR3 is CASSYLGRLNTEAFF. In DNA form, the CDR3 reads TGTGCCAGCAGTTACCTGGGCAGGTTGAACACTGAAGCTTTCTTT.

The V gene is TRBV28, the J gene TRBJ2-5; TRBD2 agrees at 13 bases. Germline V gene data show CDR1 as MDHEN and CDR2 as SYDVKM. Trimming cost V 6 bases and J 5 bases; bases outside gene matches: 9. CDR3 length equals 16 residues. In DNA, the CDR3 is TGTGCCAGCAGCCCCATTCAACTAGCGGGGGGGGAGACCCAGTACTTC. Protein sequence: CASSPIQLAGGETQYF.

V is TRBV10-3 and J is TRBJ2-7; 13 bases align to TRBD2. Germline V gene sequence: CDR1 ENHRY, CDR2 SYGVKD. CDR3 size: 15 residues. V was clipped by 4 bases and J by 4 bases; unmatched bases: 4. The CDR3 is CAISGTSGSQYEQYF. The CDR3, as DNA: TGTGCCATCAGTGGGACTAGCGGGAGTCAGTACGAGCAGTACTTC.

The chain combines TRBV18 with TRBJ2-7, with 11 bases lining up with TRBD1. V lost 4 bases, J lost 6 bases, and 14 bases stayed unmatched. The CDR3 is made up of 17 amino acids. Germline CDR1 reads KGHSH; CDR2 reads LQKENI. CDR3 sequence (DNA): TGTGCCAGCTCACTTCGGACAGGGGGCGCCCCCAATACCGAGCAGTACTTC. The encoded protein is CASSLRTGGAPNTEQYF.

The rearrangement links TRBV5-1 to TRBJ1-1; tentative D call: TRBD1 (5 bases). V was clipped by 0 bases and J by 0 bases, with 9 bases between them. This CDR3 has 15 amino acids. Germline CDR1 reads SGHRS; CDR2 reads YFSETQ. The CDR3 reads CASSLVGRVNTEAFF. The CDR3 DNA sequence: TGCGCCAGCAGCTTGGTAGGCAGGGTGAACACTGAAGCTTTCTTT. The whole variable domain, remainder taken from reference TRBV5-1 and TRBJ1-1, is KAGVTQTPRYLIKTRGQQVTLSCSPISGHRSVSWYQQTPGQGLQFLFEYFSETQRNKGNFPGRFSGRQFSNSRSEMNVSTLELGDSALYLCASSLVGRVNTEAFFGQGTRLTVV.

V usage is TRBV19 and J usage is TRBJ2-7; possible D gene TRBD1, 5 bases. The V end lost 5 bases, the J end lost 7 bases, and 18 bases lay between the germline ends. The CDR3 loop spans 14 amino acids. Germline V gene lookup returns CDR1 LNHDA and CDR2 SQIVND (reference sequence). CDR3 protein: CASSPRQKYLEQYF. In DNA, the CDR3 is TGTGCCAGTAGTCCCCGACAGAAATACCTAGAGCAGTACTTC. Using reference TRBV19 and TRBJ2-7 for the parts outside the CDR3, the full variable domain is DGGITQSPKYLFRKEGQNVTLSCEQNLNHDAMYWYRQDPGQGLRLIYYSQIVNDFQKGDIAEGYSVSREKKESFPLTVTSAQKNPTAFYLCASSPRQKYLEQYFGPGTRLTVT.